This T cell receptor (beta chain) was observed in a study of OX40 agonist ivuxolimab in advanced cancers. Across the whole study: Antecedent anti-PD-1, anti-PD-L1 or anti-CTLA-4 therapy was permissible, with 40% having received some.

Individuals having autoimmune disease history or systemic immunosuppression were not enrolled. TCRdb keeps only in-frame clones here, not all; method: immunoSEQ multiplex PCR. Of 20,000 to 30,000 clones in the sample, about nine tenths were seen once. This TCR came from an adult with an advanced solid tumor such as melanoma, head and neck, liver or kidney cancer. Material: CD4+ or CD8+ T cells sorted from blood, obtained in a trial of the OX40 agonist ivuxolimab.

CDR3 sequence reads: CASSTKAYASSYNEQFF. CDR3 bases: TGCGCCAGCAGTACGAAAGCCTACGCGAGCTCCTACAATGAGCAGTTCTTC. The V call is TRBV10-1, the J call TRBJ2-1; D gene ambiguous. The CDR3 is 17 residues long. In germline, CDR1 is WNHNN, CDR2 SYGVQD (reference sequence). Trimming removed 5 bases from V and 0 bases from J, with 17 bases in between.